One and the same sample provided the 27 T cell receptor beta chains below, sequenced in a study of response to subunit inactivated influenza vaccine. TCRdb redid the calling of the RT-PCR reads with MiXCR, one entry per CDR3 protein. The sample has under 550,000 distinct CDR3 sequences, 7.6% seen once; the top ten hold approximately 12%. Specimen: PBMCs from blood, collected roughly 24 months after vaccination. All receptors derive from a man between 50 and 75 years old who received an inactivated influenza vaccine.

This clonotype has a handful of counts. This chain links TRBV6-5 with TRBJ1-1; D is unresolved. With 4 bases removed from V and 0 bases from J, the gap between germline ends came to 15 bases. Germline CDR1 MNHEY, CDR2 SVGAGI. The CDR3 consists of 16 residues. The CDR3 loop is CASSSDGYFMNTEAFF. Here the CDR3 DNA reads TGTGCCAGCAGTTCCGACGGATACTTCATGAACACTGAAGCTTTCTTT.

This clonotype occurred many times. The chain is built from TRBV7-9 and TRBJ1-1; a possible D gene is TRBD1 (5 bases). The CDR3 covers 14 residues. Trimming removed 11 bases at V and 0 bases at J, with 16 bases between. Germline V gives CDR1 SEHNR, CDR2 FQNEAQ (reference sequence). This CDR3 reads CACRGEGMNTEAFF. The DNA for the CDR3 is TGTGCCTGTCGAGGGGAGGGGATGAACACTGAAGCTTTCTTT. The variable domain in full, with the rest retrieved from reference TRBV7-9 and TRBJ1-1, is DTGVSQNPRHKITKRGQNVTFRCDPISEHNRLYWYRQTLGQGPEFLTYFQNEAQLEKSRLLSDRFSAERPKGSFSTLEIQRTEQGDSAMYLCACRGEGMNTEAFFGQGTRLTVV.

This chain uses TRBV10-2 with TRBJ2-3; TRBD1 is a possible D gene (5 bases). Germline V gives CDR1 WSHSY, CDR2 SAAADI. V lost 6 bases and J 0 bases, leaving 10 bases between the germline ends. The CDR3 covers 14 residues. CDR3 in amino acids: CASRLTGSTDTQYF. In DNA, the CDR3 is TGCGCCAGCAGGTTAACAGGAAGCACAGATACGCAGTATTTT.

Ten or more counts support this clonotype. This rearrangement joins TRBV29-1 to TRBJ1-1, with a tentative D call TRBD1 (5 bases). There are 12 residues in the CDR3. The V and J ends lost 7 bases and 3 bases respectively, with 12 bases between them. In germline, CDR1 is SQVTM, CDR2 ANQGSEA. CDR3 nucleotide sequence: TGCAGCGGCTCCGCAGGGTACACTGAAGCTTTCTTT. It yields the protein CSGSAGYTEAFF. Variable domain in full (rest from reference TRBV29-1 and TRBJ1-1): SAVISQKPSRDICQRGTSLTIQCQVDSQVTMMFWYRQQPGQSLTLIATANQGSEATYESGFVIDKFPISRPNLTFSTLTVSNMSPEDSSIYLCSGSAGYTEAFFGQGTRLTVV.

This clonotype has only a few counts. The chain couples TRBV5-1 to TRBJ1-2; D may be TRBD1 (5 bases). There are 14 residues in the CDR3. V lost 1 base and J 4 bases, leaving 11 bases between the germline ends. The V gene's germline CDR1 is SGHRS and CDR2 YFSETQ. Written as DNA, the CDR3 is TGCGCCAGCAGCTTGAATGGGGACTCCTATGGCTACACCTTC. This sequence encodes CASSLNGDSYGYTF.

J is TRBJ2-5 and V is TRBV6-1, with TRBD1 matching over 9 bases. The germline V gene encodes CDR1 MNHNS and CDR2 SASEGT. The CDR3 runs to 16 residues. Losses at the gene ends were 6 bases for V and 5 bases for J; bases not matched to a gene: 13. CDR3 bases: TGTGCCAGCAGGCTCTTCTCCGGGACAGGGTACGAGACCCAGTACTTC. Protein product: CASRLFSGTGYETQYF.

This clonotype was seen only a few times. The V gene is TRBV4-3, the J gene TRBJ2-3; tentatively, D is TRBD2 (6 bases). The CDR3 has 16 residues. V dropped 0 bases and J dropped 4 bases, with 14 bases sitting between them. The germline V gene has CDR1 LGHNA and CDR2 YSLEER. The CDR3 is CASSQERTTTPDTQYF. Written as DNA, the CDR3 is TGCGCCAGCAGCCAAGAAAGGACTACCACGCCAGATACGCAGTATTTT.

The chain couples TRBV2 to TRBJ1-1; D might be TRBD1 (5 bases). V lost 7 bases and J lost 4, with 16 bases in between. This CDR3 spans 14 amino acids. Germline CDR1 reads SNHLY; CDR2 reads FYNNEI. The CDR3 protein is CASKGRAVITEAFF. In nucleotides, the CDR3 is TGTGCCAGCAAGGGGAGGGCGGTGATCACTGAAGCTTTCTTT.

This clonotype was detected only a few times. The genes are TRBV4-3 and TRBJ1-2; tentatively, D is TRBD1 (5 bases). Germline V gene sequence: CDR1 LGHNA, CDR2 YSLEER. V shed 2 bases and J shed 7 bases, with 14 bases lying between them. The CDR3 spans 14 residues. The CDR3 spells CASSQHVGRGGYTF. The CDR3 coding sequence is TGCGCCAGCAGCCAACATGTTGGGAGGGGTGGCTACACCTTC.

This clonotype has more than one count but fewer than ten. This chain connects TRBV5-1 to TRBJ2-1; no reliable D call. Germline CDR1 reads SGHRS; CDR2 reads YFSETQ. The CDR3 loop spans 14 amino acids. The V and J ends lost 3 bases and 7 bases respectively, with 14 bases between them. The CDR3 loop is CASSYSGFGNEQFF. For the CDR3, the DNA is TGCGCCAGCAGCTATTCGGGCTTTGGAAATGAGCAGTTCTTC.

This clonotype was observed many times. V gene TRBV6-2 or TRBV6-3 combines with J gene TRBJ2-2, with TRBD2 matching over 12 bases. Germline V gene sequence: CDR1 MNHEY, CDR2 SVGEGT. V gave up 6 bases and J gave up 1 base; unmatched junction bases: 15. This CDR3 region has 20 residues. The CDR3 DNA follows: TGTGCCAGCAGACATAGAAGGACTAGCGGGATAATGGTGAACACCGGGGAGCTGTTTTTT. Translation gives CASRHRRTSGIMVNTGELFF.

This clonotype was counted at least ten times. The genes are TRBV7-9 and TRBJ1-4, with D tentatively TRBD1 (6 bases). Germline V lookup: CDR1 SEHNR, CDR2 FQNEAQ (reference sequence). V was pared by 5 bases and J by 8 bases, with 12 bases between. This CDR3 contains 13 residues. The CDR3 protein is CASSLDRLEKLFF. CDR3 bases: TGTGCCAGCAGCCTCGACAGGTTGGAAAAACTGTTTTTT.

This sequence joins TRBV9 and TRBJ1-5; D is undetermined. The CDR3 runs 13 residues. Germline CDR1 reads SGDLS; CDR2 reads YYNGEE. The V end was cut by 4 bases, the J end by 7 bases, with 12 bases between. The CDR3 DNA is TGTGCCAGCAGCTCATCTCTAGGGCAGCCCCAGCATTTT. It translates to CASSSSLGQPQHF.

This clonotype was observed a handful of times. This chain links TRBV5-5 with TRBJ1-5, with a possible D match to TRBD1 (5 bases). The CDR3 is made up of 15 amino acids. Between the trimmed V and J ends, which lost 2 bases and 2 bases, there was a span of 11 bases. Germline values: CDR1 SGHKS, CDR2 YYEKEE (reference sequence). The CDR3 bases are TGTGCCAGCAGCTTCGGGGCTACGGGCAATCAGCCCCAGCATTTT. Its protein product is CASSFGATGNQPQHF.

This clonotype appeared a few times. The V call is TRBV6-5, the J call TRBJ1-1, with D possibly TRBD1 on 6 matching bases. Germline lookup yields CDR1 MNHEY and CDR2 SVGAGI. V was cut by 4 bases and J by 4 bases, with 19 bases left in between. This CDR3 contains 16 residues. CDR3 sequence reads: CASSSARGRGTTEAFF. The CDR3 DNA follows: TGTGCCAGCAGTTCCGCGAGGGGTAGGGGGACCACTGAAGCTTTCTTT.

This clonotype was seen a handful of times. The V call is TRBV15, the J call TRBJ2-5; no reliable D call. Germline V gene lookup returns CDR1 LNHNV and CDR2 YYDKDF (reference sequence). Trimming cost V 3 bases and J 1 base, with 6 bases left between them. CDR3 length equals 13 residues. The CDR3: CATSRYSQETQYF. In DNA form, the CDR3 reads TGTGCCACCAGCAGGTACTCCCAAGAGACCCAGTACTTC.

The rearrangement links TRBV7-2 to TRBJ1-5; D not resolved. This CDR3 has 16 amino acids. Trimming took 0 bases from V and 1 from J, leaving 10 bases between them. The germline CDR1 and CDR2 sequences are SGHTA and FQGNSA. CDR3 loop: CASSLARPGSNQPQHF. The CDR3 DNA is TGTGCCAGCAGCTTAGCGAGACCGGGGAGCAATCAGCCCCAGCATTTT. Together with reference TRBV7-2 and TRBJ1-5, the CDR3 gives the full variable domain: GAGVSQSPSNKVTEKGKDVELRCDPISGHTALYWYRQSLGQGLEFLIYFQGNSAPDKSGLPSDRFSAERTGGSVSTLTIQRTQQEDSAVYLCASSLARPGSNQPQHFGDGTRLSIL.

This clonotype has a handful of counts. The V call is TRBV6-4, the J call TRBJ1-4; D unresolved. Looked up from germline, CDR1 is MRHNA and CDR2 is SNTAGT. V shed 10 bases and J shed 8 bases, with 23 bases lying between them. This CDR3 has 15 amino acids. CDR3 region: CATRPTDPEDEKLFF. CDR3 sequence (DNA): TGTGCCACCAGGCCTACTGACCCCGAGGACGAAAAACTGTTTTTT.

This clonotype has a count of ten or more. J is TRBJ1-2 and V is TRBV2; D perhaps matches TRBD1 (6 bases). The CDR3 extends over 17 amino acids. The germline V and J ends were trimmed by 6 bases and 0 bases, with 20 bases remaining between them. Per germline, CDR1 SNHLY and CDR2 FYNNEI. The CDR3 DNA sequence: TGTGCCAGCAGGGATCCCTACAGGGATTGGGCTAACTATGGCTACACCTTC. Its translation is CASRDPYRDWANYGYTF.

This clonotype was counted only a few times. For the CDR3, the DNA is TGTGCCAGCAGTCCTAGGGGACGGAGCACCCATGGCTACACCTTC. This codes for CASSPRGRSTHGYTF. The genes are TRBV6-2 or TRBV6-3 and TRBJ1-2; possibly TRBD1 for D (5 bases). CDR1 and CDR2 from the germline V gene are MNHEY and SVGEGT. This CDR3 comprises 15 residues. The V gene lost 5 bases and the J gene lost 6 bases, with 19 bases spanning the gap.

This clonotype was observed a few times. The V call is TRBV7-8, the J call TRBJ1-1; tentatively, D is TRBD1 (5 bases). The CDR3 extends over 16 amino acids. With 3 bases removed from V and 1 base from J, the gap between germline ends came to 15 bases. Germline V gene lookup returns CDR1 SGHVS and CDR2 FQNEAQ. The CDR3: CASSLWGGGANTEAFF. CDR3 bases: TGTGCCAGCAGCTTGTGGGGAGGAGGGGCGAACACTGAAGCTTTCTTT.

This clonotype came up a few times. The chain links TRBV29-1 to TRBJ2-7; D is uncertain. Germline CDR1 is SQVTM and CDR2 is ANQGSEA. The CDR3 length is 12 residues. The CDR3 nucleotides are TGCAGTGTAGGACCCTCCTCCTACGAGCAGTACTTC. Protein sequence: CSVGPSSYEQYF.

The J gene is TRBJ1-5, the V gene TRBV28; D remains ambiguous. Germline V gives CDR1 MDHEN, CDR2 SYDVKM. With 2 bases removed from V and 0 bases from J, the gap between germline ends came to 14 bases. The CDR3 has 17 amino acids. The CDR3 DNA follows: TGTGCCAGCAGTTTAATTCTCCAGGTATATAGCAATCAGCCCCAGCATTTT. Its translation: CASSLILQVYSNQPQHF.

J is TRBJ2-1 and V is TRBV2, with 9 positions matching TRBD2. The ends lost 7 bases at V and 7 bases at J; junction bases unmatched: 11. CDR3 size: 15 residues. The V gene's germline CDR1 is SNHLY and CDR2 FYNNEI. The CDR3 DNA is TGTGCCAGCAAATACGGGCCTAGCGGGAAGAATGAGCAGTTCTTC. Protein: CASKYGPSGKNEQFF. The variable domain in full, completed from reference TRBV2 and TRBJ2-1, reads EPEVTQTPSHQVTQMGQEVILRCVPISNHLYFYWYRQILGQKVEFLVSFYNNEISEKSEIFDDQFSVERPDGSNFTLKIRSTKLEDSAMYFCASKYGPSGKNEQFFGPGTRLTVL.

This clonotype is a singleton in its sample. The V call is TRBV12-3 or TRBV12-4, the J call TRBJ2-5; 7 bases are shared with TRBD1. J lost 2 bases, V lost 5 bases, and 11 bases had no gene match. This CDR3 spans 16 amino acids. The CDR3 region is CASSPSGTASQETQYF. The CDR3 coding sequence is TGTGCCAGCAGTCCGTCAGGGACAGCTTCTCAAGAGACCCAGTACTTC.

The sample holds many counts of this clonotype. The DNA for the CDR3 is TGCGCCAGCAGACCGGGACAGGTGGGCACCGGGGAGCTGTTTTTT. The encoded protein is CASRPGQVGTGELFF. V gene TRBV4-1 combines with J gene TRBJ2-2; 8 bases align to TRBD1. Unmatched junction bases numbered 7, after V lost 6 bases and J lost 4 bases. The CDR3 has 15 amino acids. The germline CDR1 and CDR2 sequences are MGHRA and YSYEKL.

This clonotype was seen at least ten times. V gene TRBV6-2 or TRBV6-3 combines with J gene TRBJ2-1; the match to TRBD2 covers 10 bases. CDR3 length: 16 amino acids. The V gene end was trimmed by 2 bases and the J gene end by 5 bases; junction bases not matched to a gene: 6. Germline-derived CDR1 and CDR2 are MNHEY and SVGEGT. CDR3 loop: CASSYIGLAENNEQFF. The CDR3 DNA follows: TGTGCCAGCAGTTACATAGGACTAGCGGAGAACAATGAGCAGTTCTTC.